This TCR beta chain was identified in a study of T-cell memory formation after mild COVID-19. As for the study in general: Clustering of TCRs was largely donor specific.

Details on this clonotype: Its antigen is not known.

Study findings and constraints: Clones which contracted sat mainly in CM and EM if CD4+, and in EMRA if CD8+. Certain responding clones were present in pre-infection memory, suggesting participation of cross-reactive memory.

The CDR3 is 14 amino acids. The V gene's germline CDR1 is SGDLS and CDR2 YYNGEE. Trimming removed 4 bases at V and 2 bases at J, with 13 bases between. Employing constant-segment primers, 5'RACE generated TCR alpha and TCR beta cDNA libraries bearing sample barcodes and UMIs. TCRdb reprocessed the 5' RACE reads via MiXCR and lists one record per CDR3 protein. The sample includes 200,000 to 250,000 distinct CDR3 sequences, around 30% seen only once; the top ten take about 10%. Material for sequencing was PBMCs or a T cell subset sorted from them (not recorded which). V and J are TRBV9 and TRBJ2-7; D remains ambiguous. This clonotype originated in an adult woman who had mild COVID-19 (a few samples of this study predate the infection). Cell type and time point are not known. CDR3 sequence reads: CASSPQGVAYEQYF. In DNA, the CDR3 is TGTGCCAGCAGCCCCCAAGGTGTTGCCTACGAGCAGTACTTC.